This TCR beta chain was identified in a study of T-cell reconstitution after alpha-beta-depleted transplantation in children. The study's findings and limits: Where some patients showed high TCRbeta diversity at day 60, it came from recipient T cells and thymic progenitors that had survived. At the one-year point after transplant, T-cell counts and TCRbeta diversity were found to come mostly from T cells that had been newly produced. Reportedly, alpha-beta T cells present about two months post-transplant originated from several hundred expanded clones of graft origin.

Unique molecular identifiers were used in preparing the TCRbeta library. One entry per CDR3 protein, called by TCRdb with MiXCR from the PCR reads. The sample consists of 440,000 or so distinct CDR3 sequences, 43% of them appearing once. In the case of this clonotype: The antigen is unknown.

The CDR3 consists of 12 residues. The V and J ends lost 4 bases and 6 bases respectively, with 6 bases between them. Germline CDR1 SGHVS, CDR2 FNYEAQ. Sequenced here: PBMCs, sampled before TCRalphabeta/CD19-depleted stem cell transplant. This TCR came from a girl aged 2-10 years with aplastic anemia, due to receive a stem cell transplant. The rearrangement uses TRBV7-6 and TRBJ2-2; D not resolved. This CDR3 reads CASSYGPGELFF. In nucleotides, the CDR3 is TGTGCCAGCAGCTATGGACCCGGGGAGCTGTTTTTT.